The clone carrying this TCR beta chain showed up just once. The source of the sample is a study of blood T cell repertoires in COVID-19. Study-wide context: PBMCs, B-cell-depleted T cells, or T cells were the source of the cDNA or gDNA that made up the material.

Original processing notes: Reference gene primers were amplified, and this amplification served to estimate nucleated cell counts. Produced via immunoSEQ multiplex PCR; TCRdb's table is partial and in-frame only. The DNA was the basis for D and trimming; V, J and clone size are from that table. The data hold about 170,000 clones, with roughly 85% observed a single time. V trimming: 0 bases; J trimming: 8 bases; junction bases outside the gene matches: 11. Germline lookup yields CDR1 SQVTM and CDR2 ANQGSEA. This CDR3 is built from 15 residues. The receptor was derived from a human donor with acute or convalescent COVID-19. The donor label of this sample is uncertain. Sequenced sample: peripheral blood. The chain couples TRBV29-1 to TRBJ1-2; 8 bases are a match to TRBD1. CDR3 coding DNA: TGCAGCGTTGAAGATCCTCGACAGGGGCCATCAGGCTACACCTTC. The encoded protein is CSVEDPRQGPSGYTF. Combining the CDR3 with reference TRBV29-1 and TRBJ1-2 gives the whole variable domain SAVISQKPSRDICQRGTSLTIQCQVDSQVTMMFWYRQQPGQSLTLIATANQGSEATYESGFVIDKFPISRPNLTFSTLTVSNMSPEDSSIYLCSVEDPRQGPSGYTFGSGTRLTVV.